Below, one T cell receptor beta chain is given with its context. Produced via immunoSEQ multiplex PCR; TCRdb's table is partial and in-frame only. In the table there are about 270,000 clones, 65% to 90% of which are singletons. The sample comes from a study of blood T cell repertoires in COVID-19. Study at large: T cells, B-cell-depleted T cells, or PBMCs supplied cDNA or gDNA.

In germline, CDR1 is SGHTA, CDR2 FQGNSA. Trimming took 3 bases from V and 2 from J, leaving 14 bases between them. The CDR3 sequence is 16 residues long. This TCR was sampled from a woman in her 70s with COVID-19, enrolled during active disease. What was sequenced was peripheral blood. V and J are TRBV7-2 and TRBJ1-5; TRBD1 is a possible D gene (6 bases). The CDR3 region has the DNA TGTGCCAGCAGCTTTACAGGGAGCCCCGGCAATCAGCCCCAGCATTTT. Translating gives CASSFTGSPGNQPQHF.